This T cell receptor (beta chain) emerged from a study of OX40 agonist ivuxolimab in advanced cancers. Study overall: The treatment was a fully human IgG2 OX40 agonist, ivuxolimab. Study conclusions and caveats: In the 0.1 to 3.0 mg/kg range, CD4+ and CD8+ blood T cells had expanded clonally by week 6.

In germline, CDR1 is LNHDA, CDR2 SQIVND (reference sequence). The CDR3 sequence is 21 residues long. V dropped 4 bases and J dropped 5; count of bases not matched to a gene: 22. The method was immunoSEQ multiplex PCR; TCRdb's version includes in-frame clones alone and lacks a portion of them. Counted here are around 22,000 clones, 75% to 90% occurring once; the ten biggest clones make up around 16%. Regarding this clone: No antigen is known for it.

The specimen was CD4+ or CD8+ T cells sorted from blood, collected in a trial of the OX40 agonist ivuxolimab. The rearrangement uses TRBV19 and TRBJ1-6, with TRBD1 identical over 8 bases. This sequence originates from an adult with an advanced solid tumor such as melanoma, head and neck, liver or kidney cancer. The CDR3, as DNA: TGTGCCAGTAGTACCGCTAAGGACAGGGCAATTTGGCTGGGGGATAATTCACCCCTCCACTTT. Translating gives CASSTAKDRAIWLGDNSPLHF. Full variable domain (rest looked up from reference TRBV19 and TRBJ1-6): DGGITQSPKYLFRKEGQNVTLSCEQNLNHDAMYWYRQDPGQGLRLIYYSQIVNDFQKGDIAEGYSVSREKKESFPLTVTSAQKNPTAFYLCASSTAKDRAIWLGDNSPLHFGNGTRLTVT.